This passage covers 19 T cell receptor beta chains from one sample sequenced in a study of T cells after yellow fever vaccination. A single record per CDR3 protein comes from TCRdb applying MiXCR to the 5' RACE reads. Of roughly 170,000 distinct CDR3 sequences in the sample, roughly 6.4% are singletons; the top ten hold about 2.8%. This specimen consisted of CD4+ T cells sorted from PBMCs, obtained on the day of the first yellow fever vaccination. These receptor sequences come from a man aged 18 to 30 who received the YFV17D yellow fever vaccine.

This clonotype was picked up a small number of times. This chain's CDR3 is CAIKMGAGDEQYF. CDR3 DNA: TGTGCCATCAAAATGGGGGCGGGCGACGAGCAGTACTTC. The chain uses TRBV10-3 and TRBJ2-7, with D maybe TRBD1 (6 bases). The CDR3 is made up of 13 amino acids. Germline loops: CDR1 ENHRY, CDR2 SYGVKD. Trimming stripped 7 bases from V and 5 bases from J, with 15 bases between.

This clonotype was seen ten or more times. This chain uses TRBV12-3 or TRBV12-4 with TRBJ1-4; no firm D call. V was pared by 3 bases and J by 5 bases, with 13 bases between. The CDR3 is made up of 15 amino acids. CDR3 DNA sequence: TGTGCCAGCAGTTTTGGCGCAGCCAGGAATGAAAAACTGTTTTTT. Protein: CASSFGAARNEKLFF.

In its sample, this clonotype was seen a few times. The chain couples TRBV4-1 to TRBJ2-3, with TRBD2 identical over 11 bases. The germline CDR1 and CDR2 sequences are MGHRA and YSYEKL. After removal of 4 bases from V and 5 bases from J, the junction contained 11 bases not matched to a gene. This CDR3 is 17 amino acids long. The CDR3 protein is CASSRVTSGGGVDTQYF. CDR3 DNA sequence: TGCGCCAGCAGCCGAGTAACTAGCGGGGGAGGAGTAGATACGCAGTATTTT.

In its sample, this clonotype was seen many times. This chain links TRBV20-1 with TRBJ2-3; D gene uncertain. The CDR3 has 13 residues. Deletions cut 3 bases from V and 0 bases from J, with 7 bases between. CDR1 is DFQATT and CDR2 is SNEGSKA in the germline V gene (reference sequence). In nucleotides, the CDR3 is TGCAGTGCTAGTATTCTTAGCACAGATACGCAGTATTTT. Its translation is CSASILSTDTQYF.

This clonotype was seen only a few times. J is TRBJ2-5 and V is TRBV4-2, with 7 bases lining up with TRBD1. The CDR3 runs 15 residues. V trimming: 0 bases; J trimming: 5 bases; junction bases outside the gene matches: 6. Looked up from germline, CDR1 is LGHNA and CDR2 is YNFKEQ. The CDR3 DNA sequence: TGTGCCAGCAGCCAAGATCGCCAGGGGGATGAGACCCAGTACTTC. It translates to CASSQDRQGDETQYF.

In this sample, this clonotype turned up many times. V gene TRBV7-3 combines with J gene TRBJ2-1; TRBD2 is a possible D gene (6 bases). The CDR3 runs 15 residues. Trimming left V 5 bases short and J 7 bases short, with 18 bases between. CDR1 and CDR2 from the germline V gene are SGHTA and FQGTGA. The CDR3 coding sequence is TGTGCCAGCAGCAACCGAACGGGGGTTATAAATGAGCAGTTCTTC. This translates into CASSNRTGVINEQFF.

This clonotype was detected many times. The genes are TRBV20-1 and TRBJ2-5; perhaps TRBD1 as D (5 bases). Looked up from germline, CDR1 is DFQATT and CDR2 is SNEGSKA (reference sequence). Between the trimmed V and J ends, which lost 5 bases and 3 bases, there was a span of 10 bases. The CDR3 spans 12 residues. The CDR3 nucleotides read TGCAGTGCTGCAGGGCGCGAAGAGACCCAGTACTTC. Translation gives CSAAGREETQYF.

V and J are TRBV20-1 and TRBJ2-2, with a tentative D call TRBD1 (5 bases). Germline values: CDR1 DFQATT, CDR2 SNEGSKA (reference sequence). The V gene lost 0 bases and the J gene lost 0 bases, with 8 bases spanning the gap. The CDR3 covers 15 residues. The CDR3 coding sequence is TGCAGTGCTAGAGACGGACATGCGAACACCGGGGAGCTGTTTTTT. Encoded protein: CSARDGHANTGELFF.

The table lists this clonotype with many counts. The chain recombines TRBV5-5 with TRBJ2-5; maybe TRBD1 (5 bases). Germline CDR1 is SGHKS and CDR2 is YYEKEE (reference sequence). This CDR3 region has 15 residues. V lost 0 bases and J lost 5, with 14 bases in between. CDR3 protein: CASSLVGLKGETQYF. As DNA, the CDR3 is TGTGCCAGCAGCTTGGTTGGCTTAAAGGGGGAGACCCAGTACTTC.

This clonotype was seen many times. The chain carries TRBV28 and TRBJ1-2, with D possibly TRBD1 on 5 matching bases. Trimming stripped 7 bases from V and 5 bases from J, with 14 bases between. Germline CDR1 MDHEN, CDR2 SYDVKM. CDR3 length: 13 amino acids. CDR3 in amino acids: CASNRGPYYGYTF. CDR3 coding DNA: TGTGCCAGCAATCGGGGACCATATTATGGCTACACCTTC.

This clonotype was seen at least ten times. The genes are TRBV6-1 and TRBJ2-7; 7 nucleotides agree with TRBD1. Germline V gene data show CDR1 as MNHNS and CDR2 as SASEGT. The CDR3 extends over 15 amino acids. With V trimmed by 5 bases and J by 6 bases, 13 bases remained unmatched. CDR3 residues: CASSQTEQGHGEQYV. The CDR3 coding sequence is TGTGCCAGCAGTCAAACTGAACAGGGGCACGGCGAGCAGTACGTC.

The J gene is TRBJ1-2, the V gene TRBV4-3; 7 positions match TRBD1. CDR3 length: 16 residues. V lost 0 bases and J lost 6; bases outside the gene matches: 10. Germline assignment: CDR1 LGHNA and CDR2 YSLEER. The DNA for the CDR3 is TGCGCCAGCAGCCAAGATGAACAGGGGATCCGGGATGGCTACACCTTC. As protein: CASSQDEQGIRDGYTF.

This clonotype came up many times. The chain employs TRBV27 and TRBJ2-7; 10 bases map to TRBD1. CDR1 and CDR2 (germline): MNHEY, SMNVEV (reference sequence). The CDR3 is 14 amino acids. J was trimmed by 3 bases and V by 5 bases; bases with no gene match: 4. This CDR3 reads CASSERTGGYEQYF. The DNA for the CDR3 is TGTGCCAGCAGTGAAAGGACAGGGGGCTACGAGCAGTACTTC.

This clonotype appeared a few times. The chain combines TRBV5-4 with TRBJ2-1, with D hard to call. The CDR3 covers 14 residues. Trimming removed 2 bases at V and 5 bases at J, with 11 bases between. Germline-derived CDR1 and CDR2 are SGHNT and YYREEE (reference sequence). This CDR3 reads CASSFGTANNEQFF. The CDR3 bases are TGTGCCAGCAGCTTTGGCACGGCTAACAATGAGCAGTTCTTC.

This clonotype came up many times. The chain combines TRBV3-1 with TRBJ2-4; 7 nucleotides align to TRBD2. J lost 7 bases, V lost 0 bases, and 6 bases had no gene match. Per the germline V gene, CDR1 is LGHDT and CDR2 is YNNKEL (reference sequence). The CDR3 consists of 15 residues. CDR3 DNA sequence: TGTGCCAGCAGCCAAGACAGCGGGATAGGGAACATTCAGTACTTC. Translating it yields CASSQDSGIGNIQYF.

This clonotype was counted at least ten times. V and J are TRBV6-5 and TRBJ2-7, with D possibly being TRBD1 (5 bases). CDR1 MNHEY and CDR2 SVGAGI come from the germline V gene. Trimming cost V 2 bases and J 6 bases, with 17 bases left between them. The CDR3 is made up of 15 amino acids. CDR3 bases: TGTGCCAGCAGTTACCGGCAGACAGCCGGTGTCGAGCAGTACTTC. It specifies CASSYRQTAGVEQYF.

The table lists this clonotype with a few counts. The chain recombines TRBV5-1 with TRBJ2-3, with TRBD2 matching over 10 bases. V shed 4 bases, J shed 4 bases, and the junction held 6 bases outside the gene matches. CDR3 length: 15 amino acids. Germline-derived CDR1 and CDR2 are SGHRS and YFSETQ. CDR3 sequence: CASSLLGLAADTQYF. CDR3 nucleotides: TGCGCCAGCAGCCTACTAGGACTAGCGGCAGATACGCAGTATTTT.

This clonotype was observed a single time. A much more abundant neighbour one base away suggests this may be a read error. The chain uses TRBV6-2 or TRBV6-3 and TRBJ2-6; D remains ambiguous. The V end lost 5 bases, the J end lost 0 bases, and 11 bases lay between the germline ends. This CDR3 contains 16 residues. Per the germline V gene, CDR1 is MNHEY and CDR2 is SVGEGT. CDR3 in amino acids: CASSPTESSGANVLTF. In DNA, the CDR3 is TGTGCCAGCAGTCCTACAGAGAGCTCTGGGGCCAACGTCCTGACTTTC.

This clonotype was recorded a few times. The rearrangement links TRBV11-1 to TRBJ2-1; D unclear. Germline values: CDR1 SGHAT, CDR2 FQDESV (reference sequence). V lost 5 bases and J lost 0, with 20 bases in between. CDR3 length: 18 residues. Here the CDR3 DNA reads TGTGCCAGCAGCCCCCCCGACCGTGGCCGAAGCTCCTACAATGAGCAGTTCTTC. It is translated as CASSPPDRGRSSYNEQFF.